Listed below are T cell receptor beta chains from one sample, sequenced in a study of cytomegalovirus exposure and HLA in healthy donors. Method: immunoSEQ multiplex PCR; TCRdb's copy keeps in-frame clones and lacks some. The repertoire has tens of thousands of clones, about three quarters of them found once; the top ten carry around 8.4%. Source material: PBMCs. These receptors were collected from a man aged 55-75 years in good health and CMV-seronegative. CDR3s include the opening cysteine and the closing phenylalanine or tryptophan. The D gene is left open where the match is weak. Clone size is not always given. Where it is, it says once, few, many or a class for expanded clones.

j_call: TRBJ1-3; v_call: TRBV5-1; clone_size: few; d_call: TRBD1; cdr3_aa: CASSLHTGAAGGNTIYF; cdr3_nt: TGCGCCAGCAGCTTACATACAGGGGCCGCTGGGGGAAACACCATATATTTT
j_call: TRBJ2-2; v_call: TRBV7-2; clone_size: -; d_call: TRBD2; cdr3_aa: CASSSQSSGGYTGELFF; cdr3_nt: TGTGCCAGCAGCTCACAATCCAGCGGGGGTTACACCGGGGAGCTGTTTTTT
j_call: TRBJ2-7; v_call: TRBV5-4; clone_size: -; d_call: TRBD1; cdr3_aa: CASSRGQGAPREQYF; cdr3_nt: TGTGCCAGCAGCAGGGGACAGGGGGCGCCGAGGGAGCAGTACTTC
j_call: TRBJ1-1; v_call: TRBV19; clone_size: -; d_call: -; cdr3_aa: CASSTLGYTEAFF; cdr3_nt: TGTGCCAGTAGTACACTCGGGTACACTGAAGCTTTCTTT
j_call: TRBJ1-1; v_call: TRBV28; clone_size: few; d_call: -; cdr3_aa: CASSSPPGGTEAFF; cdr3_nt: TGTGCCAGCAGTAGTCCCCCCGGAGGGACTGAAGCTTTCTTT
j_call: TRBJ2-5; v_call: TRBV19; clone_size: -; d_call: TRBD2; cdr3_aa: CASSIGRVPETQYF; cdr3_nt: TGTGCCAGTAGTATCGGGAGGGTCCCAGAGACCCAGTACTTC
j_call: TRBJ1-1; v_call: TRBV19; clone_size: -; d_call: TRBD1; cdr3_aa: CASSPSDRVGAFF; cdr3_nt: TGTGCCAGTAGTCCCTCGGACAGGGTGGGGGCTTTCTTT
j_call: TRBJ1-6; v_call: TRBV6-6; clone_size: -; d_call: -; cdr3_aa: CASSTESTYNSPLHF; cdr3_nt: TGTGCCAGCAGTACAGAGTCTACCTATAATTCACCCCTCCACTTT
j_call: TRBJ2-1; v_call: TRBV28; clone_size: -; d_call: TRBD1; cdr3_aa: CASSFKGRTGEDEQFF; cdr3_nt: TGTGCCAGCAGTTTTAAGGGTCGGACAGGGGAGGATGAGCAGTTCTTC
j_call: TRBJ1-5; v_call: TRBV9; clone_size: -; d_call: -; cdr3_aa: CASSEGSSNQPQHF; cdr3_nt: TGTGCCAGCAGCGAAGGGAGTAGCAATCAGCCCCAGCATTTT
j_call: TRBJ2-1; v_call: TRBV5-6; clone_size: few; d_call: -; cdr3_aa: CASNEGTGKSYNEQFF; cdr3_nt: TGTGCCAGCAACGAGGGAACAGGGAAATCCTACAATGAGCAGTTCTTC
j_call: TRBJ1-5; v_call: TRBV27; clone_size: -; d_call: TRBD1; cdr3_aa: CASSYRQGHNQPQHF; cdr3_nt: TGTGCCAGCAGTTACAGACAGGGGCACAATCAGCCCCAGCATTTT
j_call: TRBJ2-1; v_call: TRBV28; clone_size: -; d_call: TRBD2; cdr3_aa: CASSFSTTTLAGGNEQFF; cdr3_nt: TGTGCCAGCAGTTTTTCAACAACCACTTTAGCGGGAGGCAATGAGCAGTTCTTC
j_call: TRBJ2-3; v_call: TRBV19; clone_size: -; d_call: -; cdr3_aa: CASSITGGQGGDTQYF; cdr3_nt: TGTGCCAGTAGTATTACTGGGGGCCAGGGCGGCGATACGCAGTATTTT
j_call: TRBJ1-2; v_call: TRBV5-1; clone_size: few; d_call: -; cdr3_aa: CASSPATETDGYTF; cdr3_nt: TGCGCCAGCAGCCCCGCGACAGAGACGGATGGCTACACCTTC
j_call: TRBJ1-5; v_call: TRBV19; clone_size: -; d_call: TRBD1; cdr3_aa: CASSVTGANQPQHF; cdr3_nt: TGTGCCAGTAGTGTCACAGGGGCAAATCAGCCCCAGCATTTT
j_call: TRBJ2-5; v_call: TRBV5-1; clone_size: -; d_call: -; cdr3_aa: CASSLEDRPGETQYF; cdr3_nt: TGCGCCAGCAGCTTGGAAGACCGACCCGGGGAGACCCAGTACTTC
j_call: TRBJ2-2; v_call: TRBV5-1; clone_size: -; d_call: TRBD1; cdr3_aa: CASSIGQGTGELFF; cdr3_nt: TGCGCCAGCAGCATAGGACAGGGGACCGGGGAGCTGTTTTTT
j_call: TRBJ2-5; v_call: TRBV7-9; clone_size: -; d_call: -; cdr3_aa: CASSLGVGGGETQYF; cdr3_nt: TGTGCCAGCAGCTTAGGGGTTGGAGGGGGCGAGACCCAGTACTTC
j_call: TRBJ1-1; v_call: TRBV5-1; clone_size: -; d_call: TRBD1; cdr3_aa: CASSPGTGVSNTEAFF; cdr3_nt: TGCGCCAGCAGCCCCGGGACAGGGGTCTCGAACACTGAAGCTTTCTTT
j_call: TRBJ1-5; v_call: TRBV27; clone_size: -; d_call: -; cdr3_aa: CASSSPALRRGDQPQHF; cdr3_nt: TGTGCCAGCAGTTCCCCCGCCCTACGTAGGGGCGACCAGCCCCAGCATTTT
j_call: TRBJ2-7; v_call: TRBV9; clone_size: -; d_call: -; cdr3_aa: CASSAPAGAEQYF; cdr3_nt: TGTGCCAGCAGCGCCCCCGCAGGGGCCGAGCAGTACTTC
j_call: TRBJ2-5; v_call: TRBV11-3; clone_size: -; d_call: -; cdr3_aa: CASSPGNQETQYF; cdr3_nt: TGTGCCAGCAGCCCGGGTAACCAAGAGACCCAGTACTTC
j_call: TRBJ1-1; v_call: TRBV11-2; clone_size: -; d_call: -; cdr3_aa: CASSSRDNLAEAFF; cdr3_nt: TGTGCCAGCAGCTCCCGGGACAATCTGGCTGAAGCTTTCTTT
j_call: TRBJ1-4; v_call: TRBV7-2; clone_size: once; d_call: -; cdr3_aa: CASSLFGGANEKLFF; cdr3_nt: TGTGCCAGCAGCTTATTTGGAGGGGCTAATGAAAAACTGTTTTTT
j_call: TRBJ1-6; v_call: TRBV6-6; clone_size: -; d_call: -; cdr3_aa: CASSPQQAYNSPLHF; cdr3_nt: TGTGCCAGCAGTCCACAACAAGCGTATAATTCACCCCTCCACTTT
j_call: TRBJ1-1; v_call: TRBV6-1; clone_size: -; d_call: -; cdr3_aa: CASSEAAQGLNTEAFF; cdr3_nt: TGTGCCAGCAGTGAAGCGGCCCAGGGCCTGAACACTGAAGCTTTCTTT
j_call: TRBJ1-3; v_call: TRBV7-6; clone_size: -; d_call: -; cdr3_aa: CASSPGQFSGNTIYF; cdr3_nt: TGTGCCAGCAGCCCTGGACAGTTCTCTGGAAACACCATATATTTT